This T cell receptor beta chain was recovered during a study of shared clonotypes between healthy human individuals. General study results and limits: Deeper or shallower sequencing was expected to change how clonotypes are shared among donors.

Donors comprised healthy HIV-negative adults lacking recent acute infections or vaccinations. Trimming took 3 bases from V and 0 from J, leaving 11 bases between them. This CDR3 has 15 residues. Germline V lookup: CDR1 SGHTS, CDR2 YDEGEE. Several immunoSEQ plates held equal portions of the genomic DNA taken from each subset. Approximately 27,000 T cell genomes, or about 300 ng DNA, went into replicate PCRs of unsorted PBMC. Data came from immunoSEQ multiplex PCR; TCRdb stores just in-frame clones and leaves some out. The table records about 460,000 clones, approximately 71% of them present only once. A note on this clone: Its antigen is undetermined.

Sample: PBMCs. The chain employs TRBV5-8 and TRBJ2-3, with D perhaps assigned TRBD1 or TRBD2 (5 bases each). The sequence came from a woman in her forties in good health. Some clones in this sample may be carry-over from other donors' samples. CDR3 loop: CASSWDGSSTDTQYF. CDR3 nucleotide sequence: TGTGCCAGCAGCTGGGACGGCTCCAGCACAGATACGCAGTATTTT.